One and the same sample provided the 13 T cell receptor beta chains below, sequenced in a study of radiation and T cells in renal cell carcinoma. Documented time point: blood 4 weeks post-SBRT, at nephrectomy. Treatment of the sample: 15 Gy SBRT to primary tumor, nephrectomy 4 weeks later. The table came from immunoSEQ multiplex PCR; TCRdb's copy has only in-frame clones and leaves some out. The sample has approximately 86,000 clones, about 82% seen once. The material sequenced was blood, taken from a patient whose treatment included radiotherapy and nephrectomy. These receptors were collected from a middle-aged man with renal cell carcinoma.

V usage is TRBV5-5 and J usage is TRBJ2-1; D is perhaps TRBD2 (5 bases). Germline V gene sequence: CDR1 SGHKS, CDR2 YYEKEE (reference sequence). V was trimmed by 4 bases and J by 7 bases, leaving 15 bases between them. The CDR3 totals 14 residues. For the CDR3, the DNA is TGTGCCAGCAGCCGGACCGGGGTGGGGAATGAGCAGTTCTTC. Translated, it gives CASSRTGVGNEQFF.

V is TRBV27 and J is TRBJ1-1, with a weak D call TRBD1 (6 bases). V was shortened by 3 bases and J by 1 base, with 9 bases between the two germline ends. CDR1 and CDR2 (germline): MNHEY, SMNVEV (reference sequence). CDR3 length equals 14 residues. CDR3 protein: CASSFTRGNTEAFF. As DNA, the CDR3 is TGTGCCAGCAGTTTTACCAGGGGGAACACTGAAGCTTTCTTT.

The gene calls are TRBV6-5 and TRBJ2-1; 10 nucleotides line up with TRBD1. The CDR3 spans 15 residues. Germline CDR1 is MNHEY and CDR2 is SVGAGI. With 6 bases clipped from V and 6 bases from J, the junction kept 8 bases outside the gene matches. The CDR3 reads CASRAGQGDFNEQFF. CDR3 coding DNA: TGTGCCAGCAGAGCCGGACAGGGGGATTTCAATGAGCAGTTCTTC.

CDR3 in amino acids: CASSLGQNSNYGYTF. CDR3 DNA: TGTGCCAGCAGCTTGGGCCAGAATAGTAACTATGGCTACACCTTC. V is TRBV5-4 and J is TRBJ1-2, with unresolved D. The CDR3 runs 15 residues. The germline CDR1 and CDR2 sequences are SGHNT and YYREEE (reference sequence). V lost 0 bases and J 1 base, leaving 10 bases between the germline ends.

The rearrangement uses TRBV19 and TRBJ1-1, with D unclear. V was cut by 3 bases and J by 1 base, with 6 bases left in between. The CDR3 spans 13 residues. CDR1 is LNHDA and CDR2 is SQIVND in the germline V gene (reference sequence). The CDR3 region has the DNA TGTGCCAGTAGTATCTACGGGAACACTGAAGCTTTCTTT. This codes for CASSIYGNTEAFF. Full variable domain (missing parts from reference TRBV19 and TRBJ1-1): DGGITQSPKYLFRKEGQNVTLSCEQNLNHDAMYWYRQDPGQGLRLIYYSQIVNDFQKGDIAEGYSVSREKKESFPLTVTSAQKNPTAFYLCASSIYGNTEAFFGQGTRLTVV.

The gene calls are TRBV7-8 and TRBJ2-5; TRBD2 aligns across 10 bases. J gave up 7 bases and V 1 base, and 9 bases lay outside the gene matches. The CDR3 runs to 16 residues. Germline V lookup: CDR1 SGHVS, CDR2 FQNEAQ. The CDR3 protein is CASSLDGSGRRVTQYF. CDR3 DNA: TGTGCCAGCAGCTTAGATGGTAGCGGGAGGAGGGTGACCCAGTACTTC.

The V call is TRBV10-3, the J call TRBJ2-1; the D gene is possibly TRBD2 (5 bases). CDR1 and CDR2 (germline): ENHRY, SYGVKD. The CDR3 is 15 residues long. The V end was cut by 7 bases, the J end by 9 bases, with 22 bases between. For the CDR3, the DNA is TGTGCCATCACTCAGACTACTAACGGCAACGGTGAGCAGTTCTTC. Translating it yields CAITQTTNGNGEQFF.

The chain uses TRBV10-2 and TRBJ2-7; D gene uncertain. Trimming pared 4 bases from V and 5 bases from J, leaving 15 bases between. The CDR3 has 14 residues. The germline V gene has CDR1 WSHSY and CDR2 SAAADI. CDR3 DNA sequence: TGCGCCAGCAGTGGGCCCGGTACGTCGCACGAGCAGTACTTC. Amino acid sequence: CASSGPGTSHEQYF.

The rearrangement joins TRBV6-1 to TRBJ1-2; D gene unclear. Trimming shortened V by 6 bases and J by 10 bases, and 12 bases separated the two germline ends. The CDR3 runs 11 residues. Germline-derived CDR1 and CDR2 are MNHNS and SASEGT. The CDR3 protein is CASRDMGDYTF. For the CDR3, the DNA is TGTGCCAGCAGGGATATGGGTGACTACACCTTC.

The chain joins TRBV30 to TRBJ2-3, with D unclear. This CDR3 is 12 amino acids long. V was cut by 3 bases and J by 2 bases, with 6 bases left in between. Germline assignment: CDR1 GTSNPN and CDR2 SVGIG (reference sequence). The CDR3 loop reads CAWSPPTDTQYF. DNA of the CDR3: TGTGCCTGGAGCCCCCCCACAGATACGCAGTATTTT. Supplemented by reference TRBV30 and TRBJ2-3, the full variable domain reads SQTIHQWPATLVQPVGSPLSLECTVEGTSNPNLYWYRQAAGRGLQLLFYSVGIGQISSEVPQNLSASRPQDRQFILSSKKLLLSDSGFYLCAWSPPTDTQYFGPGTRLTVL.

This clone was seen just once. The CDR3 region is CASSQEALVGNSGNTIYF. The DNA for the CDR3 is TGCGCCAGCAGCCAAGAGGCCTTAGTAGGGAACTCTGGAAACACCATATATTTT. The chain couples TRBV4-3 to TRBJ1-3; unclear D gene. V shed 0 bases and J shed 0 bases, with 15 bases lying between them. The germline gives CDR1 LGHNA, CDR2 YSLEER. CDR3 size: 18 residues.

This sequence joins TRBV6-5 and TRBJ2-2; D is possibly TRBD2 (5 bases). Germline V gene lookup returns CDR1 MNHEY and CDR2 SVGAGI. CDR3 length equals 14 residues. CDR3 nucleotides: TGTGCTCACGGCCCCGGGGAGCCCTCTGGGGAGCTGTTTTTT. It specifies CAHGPGEPSGELFF.

The rearrangement uses TRBV6-5 and TRBJ1-1, with 7 bases matching TRBD1. The ends lost 4 bases at V and 1 base at J; junction bases unmatched: 6. Looked up from germline, CDR1 is MNHEY and CDR2 is SVGAGI. The CDR3 consists of 15 residues. In DNA form, the CDR3 reads TGTGCCAGCAGTTTGACAGGGCTGGGGAACACTGAAGCTTTCTTT. Translation gives CASSLTGLGNTEAFF.